This T cell receptor (beta chain) stems from a study of control samples from healthy donors and cancer patients. CDR1 KGHSH and CDR2 LQKENI come from the germline V gene. The CDR3 has 15 residues. Trimming shortened V by 5 bases and J by 2 bases, and 15 bases separated the two germline ends. Measured with immunoSEQ multiplex PCR; TCRdb has only the in-frame clones, and not every one. The profile shows 85,000 to 95,000 clones, about 88% of them singletons. The receptor was derived from a woman aged 70-85 years in good health. The gene calls are TRBV18 and TRBJ1-2; D might be TRBD1 (6 bases). Sequencing was carried out using blood. CDR3 protein: CASSVGQGKNYGYTF. The DNA for the CDR3 is TGTGCCAGCTCAGTAGGGCAGGGGAAAAACTATGGCTACACCTTC.